This TCR beta chain is drawn from a study of identical twins (dated by TCRdb to between 2015 and 2016). The study in broad terms: TCR alpha and beta repertoires from monozygotic twins, unrelated adults of various ages and cord blood were deep-sequenced to test whether fetal clonotypes persist. To rule out contamination, replicate twin experiments were performed at different times with different library preparation protocols.

Library prep was done by 5' RACE. The instrument given in TCRdb is Illumina HiSeq 2000. A universal primer binding site was introduced by template switching, and a unique molecular identifier was present in the final cDNA, enabling accurate counting of TCR cDNA molecules. Specific primers in the conserved constant-segment region were used to synthesize first-strand cDNA for TCR alpha and beta chains. To control for contamination, each cDNA library was double barcoded with a SMART-Mk sample barcode plus Illumina barcodes. TruSeq adapter sequences along with Illumina sample barcodes were introduced in two successive PCR steps. The Illumina HiSeq platform was used with custom primers to sequence TCR alpha and beta cDNA libraries. Concerning the study's data processing: MiGEC was used to process raw reads and extract unique molecular identifiers, and MiXCR was used to find CDR3 positions. For each individual, recombination models were inferred using an EM algorithm with the repgenHMM and IGoR tools. Shared clonotypes were analyzed with the tcR package in R, and sharing was normalized by the product of cloneset sizes. Out-of-frame nonproductive sequences were analyzed to study raw recombination free of thymic and clonal selection effects. TCRdb trimmed public reads at Q25 via fastp, called clones via MiXCR and kept in-frame beta chains. Every distinct CDR3 protein forms one entry, paired with its most common genes and DNA. The V and J calls here are based on TCRdb, not the publication. The sample includes around 100,000 distinct CDR3 sequences, with 5.9% observed a single time. The ten biggest clones cover about an eighth of the sample.

This clonotype occurred many times. Its antigen remains unidentified. No base quality information exists; no much larger clone differs at one position. The V end gives up 7 bases and the J end 0 bases, leaving 10 bases in the junction not matched to a gene. The CDR3, cysteine through phenylalanine, is 16 amino acids long. CDR3 DNA only is kept here, 48 bases in frame from base 1. According to the germline V gene (reference sequence), CDR1 reads SEHNR and CDR2 reads FQNEAQ. What the study reported, not specific to this receptor: Because the same donors could not be followed over many years, the conclusions relied on cross-sectional statistical analysis. Zero-insertion analyses could be partly confounded by invariant T cells such as MAIT and iNKT, though diverse VJ usage argued against such confounding for most clonotypes. In monozygotic twins, out-of-frame TCR alpha sharing was systematically underestimated by recombination models, although the models agreed with sharing between unrelated individuals. Fewer insertions were carried by abundant cord blood beta clonotypes; a weaker similar trend was observed in young adult naive repertoires, while no such trend was observed in memory repertoires. Compared with coincidental sharing between unrelated individuals, an excess of low generation-probability sequences was observed among out-of-frame TCR alpha sequences shared between twins. A weaker excess of twin sharing was found in beta out-of-frame sequences because the signal-to-noise ratio was lowered by fewer shared sequences.

Only healthy Caucasian donors were included. Miltenyi CD45RO+ enrichment and human naive T-cell isolation kits were used to isolate memory (CD45RO+) and naive T cells from PBMC. The origin of this receptor is a woman between 45 and 65 years old in good health. The sequencing input was memory T cells sorted from blood. The cell subset or site label, read with the paper, signifies: CD45RO+ enriched T cells. The receptor chain draws on TRBV7-9 and TRBJ2-3; TRBD2 fits 7 bases in the junction. The CDR3 has the sequence CASTLGGSSSTDTQYF. The nucleotides read TGTGCCAGCACCCTCGGGGGGAGCTCTAGCACAGATACGCAGTATTTT. Full variable domain (CDR3 extended with the reference TRBV7-9 and TRBJ2-3 proteins): DTGVSQNPRHKITKRGQNVTFRCDPISEHNRLYWYRQTLGQGPEFLTYFQNEAQLEKSRLLSDRFSAERPKGSFSTLEIQRTEQGDSAMYLCASTLGGSSSTDTQYFGPGTRLTVL.